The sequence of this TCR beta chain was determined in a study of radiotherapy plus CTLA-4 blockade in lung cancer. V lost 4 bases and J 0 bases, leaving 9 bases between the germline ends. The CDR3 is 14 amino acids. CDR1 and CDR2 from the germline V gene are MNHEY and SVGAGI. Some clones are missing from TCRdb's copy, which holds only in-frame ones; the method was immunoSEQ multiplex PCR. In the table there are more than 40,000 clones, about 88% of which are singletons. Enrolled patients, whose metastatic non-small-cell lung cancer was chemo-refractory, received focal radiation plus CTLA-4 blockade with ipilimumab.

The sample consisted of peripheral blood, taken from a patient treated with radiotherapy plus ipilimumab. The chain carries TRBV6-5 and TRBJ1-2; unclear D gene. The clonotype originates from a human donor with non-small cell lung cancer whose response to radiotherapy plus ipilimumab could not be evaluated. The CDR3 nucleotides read TGTGCCAGCAGTTTTGGCAGGCCTAACTATGGCTACACCTTC. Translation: CASSFGRPNYGYTF.